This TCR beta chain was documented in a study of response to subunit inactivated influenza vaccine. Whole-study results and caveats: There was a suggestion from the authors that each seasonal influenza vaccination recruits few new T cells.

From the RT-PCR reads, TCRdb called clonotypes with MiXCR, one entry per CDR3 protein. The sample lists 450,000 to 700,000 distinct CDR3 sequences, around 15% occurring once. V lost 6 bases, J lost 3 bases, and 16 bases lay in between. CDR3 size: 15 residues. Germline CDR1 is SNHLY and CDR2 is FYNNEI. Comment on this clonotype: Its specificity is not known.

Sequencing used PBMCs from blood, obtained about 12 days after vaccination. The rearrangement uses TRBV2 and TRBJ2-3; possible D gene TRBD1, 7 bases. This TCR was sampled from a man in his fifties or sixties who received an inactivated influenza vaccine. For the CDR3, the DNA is TGTGCCAGCAGCTACCGGGCAGGGGGGACAGATACGCAGTATTTT. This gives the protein CASSYRAGGTDTQYF.